This T cell receptor beta chain was profiled in a study of cytomegalovirus exposure and HLA in healthy donors. Study-level points and caveats: CMV serostatus was the sole immune exposure information available. According to the study, roughly 160 TCR beta chains were cytomegalovirus-associated.

V lost 4 bases to trimming and J lost 4 bases; unmatched junction nucleotides: 6. The germline CDR1 and CDR2 sequences are SGHRS and YFSETQ. This CDR3 region has 15 residues. The table lists this clone with a count of one. Its antigen is not identified. Different DNA sequences within this sample yield the same CDR3. Vbeta (60) and Jbeta (13) primers were used in the PCR. Data came from immunoSEQ multiplex PCR; TCRdb stores just in-frame clones and leaves some out. The sample has around 79,000 clones, about 69% seen once; the top ten hold roughly 16%. The gene calls are TRBV5-1 and TRBJ1-2, with 11 positions matching TRBD1. Sequencing was carried out using PBMCs. The receptor's source is a woman aged 40 to 55 in good health and CMV-seropositive. CDR3 DNA sequence: TGCGCCAGCAGCCCGGACAGGGGGCAGGTCTATGGCTACACCTTC. Translation: CASSPDRGQVYGYTF.